This T cell receptor beta chain was found in a study of CD8 T cells in ankylosing spondylitis (dated by TCRdb to between 2016 and 2019). Notes on the research overall: The study set out to find disease-linked TCR variants by profiling T cell receptor beta repertoires in ankylosing spondylitis patients and healthy donors. The whole study cohort included 85 to 120 healthy donors and 20 to 30 ankylosing spondylitis patients. Peripheral blood was sampled, and synovial fluid was also collected from ankylosing spondylitis patients.

Including the terminal cysteine and phenylalanine, the CDR3 comprises 13 residues. Solely the CDR3 DNA is kept, with 39 bases framed from the first base. V drops 4 bases and J drops 1 base, leaving 7 bases in between. The germline V gene sets CDR1 to SGHTA and CDR2 to FQGNSA. This clonotype showed up just a few times. This clone's antigen is unknown. One base away there is no much larger clone; base qualities are not given. The sequencer listed for this sample is Illumina HiSeq 2500. TCR beta libraries were prepared by quantitative 5'-RACE with molecular barcodes. Processing in the source paper ran as follows. To identify disease-linked TCR variants, a new computational method was used, one built on a probabilistic model of VDJ rearrangement. TCRdb handled the public reads itself, with Q25 trimming in fastp and clone calling in MiXCR, and kept productive beta chains. All rows with the same CDR3 protein become a single entry with the most common DNA and genes. The V and J calls follow TCRdb's processing rather than the paper's. Here the sample has some 700,000 distinct CDR3 sequences; roughly 19% occur a single time. Around a fifth of the sample is in the top ten clones.

General study outcomes and caveats: The disease-linked clones showed a CD8+ phenotype and occurred at relatively low frequencies in peripheral blood. Some TCR beta motif variants had previously been reported in synovial fluid and blood of reactive arthritis patients, which suggested common disease-initiation mechanisms. Significant enrichment of the disease-linked clones was reported in matched synovial fluid samples from ankylosing spondylitis patients. A TCR beta motif made up of roughly eight highly homologous amino acid variants appeared to be characteristic of blood from ankylosing spondylitis patients.

The origin of this receptor is a male donor with ankylosing spondylitis. Sequenced: blood, either unsorted or a sorted T cell fraction (not recorded which). Recombination joined TRBV7-2 with TRBJ2-5; the D gene is possibly TRBD1, with 5 bases matching. The CDR3 reads as follows: CASSWTPQETQYF. The nucleotide sequence is given as TGTGCCAGCAGCTGGACACCCCAAGAGACCCAGTACTTC.